These T cell receptor beta chains were read from a single sample in a study of blood T cell repertoires in COVID-19. Using immunoSEQ multiplex PCR, the repertoire was profiled, and TCRdb retains in-frame clones only, with some absent. Of 150,000 to 200,000 clones listed, 85% to 90% were seen once; the top ten hold over 7%. The sample taken for sequencing was peripheral blood. The receptor set was obtained from a woman of 80 years or more in a cohort sampled during active or convalescent COVID-19. Each CDR3 is given without its conserved first and last residue. The order of the fields is V gene, J gene, CDR3 protein.

V: TRBV28; J: TRBJ1-1; CDR3: ASSLVMNTEAF
V: TRBV27; J: TRBJ1-6; CDR3: ASSFWQADSYNSPLH
V: TRBV29-1; J: TRBJ2-5; CDR3: SGRGNVGETQY
V: TRBV9; J: TRBJ2-2; CDR3: ASSVTGFGGELF
V: TRBV7-9; J: TRBJ1-1; CDR3: ASSRTVNTEAF
V: TRBV5-1; J: TRBJ1-5; CDR3: ASSRAGPHQPQH
V: TRBV7-6; J: TRBJ2-7; CDR3: ASSSGQGNYEQY
V: TRBV11-3; J: TRBJ2-2; CDR3: ASVTTWAGTSGTGELF
V: TRBV10-3; J: TRBJ1-1; CDR3: AIKQGATSMNTEAF
V: TRBV19; J: TRBJ1-2; CDR3: ASWTGSPYGYT
V: TRBV5-1; J: TRBJ1-3; CDR3: ASSLESADSGNTIY
V: TRBV6-2/TRBV6-3; J: TRBJ1-4; CDR3: ASSSNDRSEKLF
V: TRBV25-1; J: TRBJ2-1; CDR3: ASSDIVEQF
V: TRBV10-2; J: TRBJ2-5; CDR3: ASRFAAEETQY
V: TRBV5-8; J: TRBJ2-1; CDR3: ASSQISGNEQF
V: TRBV4-2; J: TRBJ1-2; CDR3: ASSLQGSYGYT
V: TRBV25-1; J: TRBJ1-1; CDR3: ASSESLPGGTEAF
V: TRBV10-3; J: TRBJ1-5; CDR3: AISESRVRGNQPQH
V: TRBV3-1/TRBV3-2; J: TRBJ1-1; CDR3: ASRGQGKPEAF
V: TRBV7-9; J: TRBJ2-1; CDR3: ASSSRLAVTWGNEQF
V: TRBV25-1; J: TRBJ2-1; CDR3: ASSETGGGLEQF
V: TRBV7-2; J: TRBJ2-3; CDR3: ASSYGWDFDTQY
V: TRBV7-9; J: TRBJ1-4; CDR3: ASSTWDRGSEKLF
V: TRBV9; J: TRBJ1-2; CDR3: ASSVGLGGPTSNYGYT
V: TRBV27; J: TRBJ2-3; CDR3: ASSPRLQGGGDTQY
V: TRBV7-9; J: TRBJ2-7; CDR3: ASSRTWDRGADYEQY
V: TRBV5-4; J: TRBJ2-2; CDR3: ASSRGYRVDTGELF
V: TRBV27; J: TRBJ1-5; CDR3: ASSLRGQGQPQH
V: TRBV6-5; J: TRBJ1-1; CDR3: ASSSGGHHFEAF
V: TRBV4-1; J: TRBJ1-1; CDR3: ASSHLGQDRKTRFEAF
V: TRBV14; J: TRBJ1-6; CDR3: ASSQSGIGATLH
V: TRBV7-8; J: TRBJ2-5; CDR3: ASSLLSFGSGGIGETQY
V: TRBV12-5; J: TRBJ1-2; CDR3: ASGFAGGYGYT
V: TRBV27; J: TRBJ1-5; CDR3: ATKQQANSNQPQH
V: TRBV13; J: TRBJ2-3; CDR3: ASSDSRGTDTQY
V: TRBV5-5; J: TRBJ1-2; CDR3: ASRPGTPNTGDRYT
V: TRBV28; J: TRBJ2-7; CDR3: ASHNRDFPYEQY
V: TRBV30; J: TRBJ2-7; CDR3: AWSVAPAYEQY
V: TRBV5-4; J: TRBJ2-3; CDR3: ASSARGVLTDTQY
V: TRBV10-2; J: TRBJ1-2; CDR3: ASSDIDRNGYT
V: TRBV7-2; J: TRBJ1-2; CDR3: ASSSRTNFYGYT
V: TRBV10-3; J: TRBJ1-3; CDR3: AISGGGHSGNTIY
V: TRBV28; J: TRBJ1-1; CDR3: ASRGHTGFNTEAF
V: TRBV2; J: TRBJ1-4; CDR3: ASSEAGTGNEKLF
V: TRBV9; J: TRBJ2-3; CDR3: ASSPRGGIAGLQADTQY
V: TRBV19; J: TRBJ1-6; CDR3: ASSRTGGFLNSPLH
V: TRBV7-8; J: TRBJ1-6; CDR3: ASLYSYNSPLH
V: TRBV29-1; J: TRBJ2-1; CDR3: SVARTGSSYNEQF
V: TRBV18; J: TRBJ2-5; CDR3: ASSPLTGVQETQY
V: TRBV11-2; J: TRBJ2-1; CDR3: ASSLDLGYSYNEQF
V: TRBV10-1; J: TRBJ2-1; CDR3: ASSESSGVNEQF
V: TRBV11-2; J: TRBJ1-3; CDR3: ASSPGVASGNTIY
V: TRBV28; J: TRBJ2-7; CDR3: ASRGKTYEQY
V: TRBV4-3; J: TRBJ2-7; CDR3: ASSQEISGQSYEQY